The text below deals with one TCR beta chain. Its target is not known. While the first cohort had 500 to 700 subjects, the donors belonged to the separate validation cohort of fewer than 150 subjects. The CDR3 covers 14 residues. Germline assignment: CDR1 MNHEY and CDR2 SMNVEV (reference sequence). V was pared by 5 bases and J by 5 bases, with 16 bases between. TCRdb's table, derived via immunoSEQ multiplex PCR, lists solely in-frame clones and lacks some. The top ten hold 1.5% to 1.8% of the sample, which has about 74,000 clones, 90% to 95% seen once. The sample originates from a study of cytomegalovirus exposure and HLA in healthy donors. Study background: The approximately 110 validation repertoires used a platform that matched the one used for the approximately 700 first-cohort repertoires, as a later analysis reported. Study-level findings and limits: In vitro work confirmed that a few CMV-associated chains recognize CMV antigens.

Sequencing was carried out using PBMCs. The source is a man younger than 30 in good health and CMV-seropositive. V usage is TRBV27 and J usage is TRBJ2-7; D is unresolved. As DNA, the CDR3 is TGTGCCAGCAGTCCCCTAACAAGCCAGGACGAGCAGTACTTC. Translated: CASSPLTSQDEQYF.